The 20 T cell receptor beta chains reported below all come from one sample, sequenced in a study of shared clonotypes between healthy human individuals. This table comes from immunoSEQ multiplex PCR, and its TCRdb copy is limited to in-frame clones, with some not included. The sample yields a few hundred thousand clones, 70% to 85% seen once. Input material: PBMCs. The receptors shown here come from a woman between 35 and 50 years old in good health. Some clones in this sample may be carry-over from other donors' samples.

CDR3 residues: CASQGGGFEQYF. CDR3 nucleotides: TGTGCCAGCCAGGGAGGGGGTTTCGAGCAGTACTTC. V usage is TRBV2 and J usage is TRBJ2-7; a weak D match, TRBD2 (7 bases). Germline CDR1 and CDR2: SNHLY and FYNNEI. Trimming took off 8 bases at V and 6 bases at J, with 14 bases between the two ends. This CDR3 region has 12 residues.

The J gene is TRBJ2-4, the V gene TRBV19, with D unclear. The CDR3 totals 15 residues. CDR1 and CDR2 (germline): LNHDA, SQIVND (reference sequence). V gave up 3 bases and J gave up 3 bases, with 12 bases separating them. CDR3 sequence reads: CASSMRGLVKNIQYF. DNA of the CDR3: TGTGCCAGTAGTATGAGAGGCTTAGTCAAAAACATTCAGTACTTC.

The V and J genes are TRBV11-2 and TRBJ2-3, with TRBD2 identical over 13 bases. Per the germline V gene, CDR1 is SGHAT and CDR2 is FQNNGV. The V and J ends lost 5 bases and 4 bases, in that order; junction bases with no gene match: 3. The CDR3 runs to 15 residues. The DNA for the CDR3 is TGTGCCAGCAGCACTAGCGGGAGGGCCTCAGATACGCAGTATTTT. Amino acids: CASSTSGRASDTQYF. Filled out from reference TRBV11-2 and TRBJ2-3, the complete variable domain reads EAGVAQSPRYKIIEKRQSVAFWCNPISGHATLYWYQQILGQGPKLLIQFQNNGVVDDSQLPKDRFSAERLKGVDSTLKIQPAKLEDSAVYLCASSTSGRASDTQYFGPGTRLTVL.

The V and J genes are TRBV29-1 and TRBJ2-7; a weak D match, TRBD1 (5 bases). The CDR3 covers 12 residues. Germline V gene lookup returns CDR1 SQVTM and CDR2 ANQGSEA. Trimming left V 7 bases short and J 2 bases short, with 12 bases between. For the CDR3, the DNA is TGCAGCGCTGGACATTCCACCTACGAGCAGTACTTC. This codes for CSAGHSTYEQYF.

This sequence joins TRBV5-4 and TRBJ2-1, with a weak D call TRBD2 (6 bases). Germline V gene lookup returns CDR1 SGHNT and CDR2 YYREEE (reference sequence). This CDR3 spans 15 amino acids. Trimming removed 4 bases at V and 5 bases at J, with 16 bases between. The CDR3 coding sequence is TGTGCCAGCAGCCCCTCCCCCTCGGGGGACAATGAGCAGTTCTTC. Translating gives CASSPSPSGDNEQFF.

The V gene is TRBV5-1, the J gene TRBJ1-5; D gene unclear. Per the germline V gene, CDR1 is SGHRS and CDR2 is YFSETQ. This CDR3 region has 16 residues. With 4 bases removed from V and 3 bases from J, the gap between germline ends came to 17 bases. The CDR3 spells CASSPGGGLVNQPQHF. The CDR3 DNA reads TGCGCCAGCAGCCCGGGCGGAGGGCTGGTCAATCAGCCCCAGCATTTT.

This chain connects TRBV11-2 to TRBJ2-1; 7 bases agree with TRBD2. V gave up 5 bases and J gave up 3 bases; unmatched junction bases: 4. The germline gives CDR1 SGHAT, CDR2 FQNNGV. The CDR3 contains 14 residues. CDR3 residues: CASSPSGIYNEQFF. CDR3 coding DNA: TGTGCCAGCAGCCCGAGCGGGATCTACAATGAGCAGTTCTTC.

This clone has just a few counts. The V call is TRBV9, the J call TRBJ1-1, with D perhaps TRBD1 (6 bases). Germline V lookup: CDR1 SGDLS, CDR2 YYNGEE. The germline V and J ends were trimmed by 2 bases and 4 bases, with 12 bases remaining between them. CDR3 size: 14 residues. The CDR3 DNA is TGTGCCAGCAGCGTGGACAGTTTAGGCACTGAAGCTTTCTTT. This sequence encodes CASSVDSLGTEAFF.

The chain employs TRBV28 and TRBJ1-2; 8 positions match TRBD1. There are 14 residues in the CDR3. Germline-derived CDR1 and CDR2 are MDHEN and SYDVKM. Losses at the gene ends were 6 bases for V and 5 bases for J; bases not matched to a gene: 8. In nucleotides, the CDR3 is TGTGCCAGCAGCCGCCTGACAGGGGATTATGGCTACACCTTC. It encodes CASSRLTGDYGYTF.

CDR3 residues: CASSSEINYGYTF. CDR3 bases: TGTGCCAGCAGCTCGGAGATTAACTATGGCTACACCTTC. The V call is TRBV7-9, the J call TRBJ1-2; no firm D call. The CDR3 runs 13 residues. Germline lookup yields CDR1 SEHNR and CDR2 FQNEAQ (reference sequence). V was clipped by 4 bases and J by 1 base, with 7 bases between them.

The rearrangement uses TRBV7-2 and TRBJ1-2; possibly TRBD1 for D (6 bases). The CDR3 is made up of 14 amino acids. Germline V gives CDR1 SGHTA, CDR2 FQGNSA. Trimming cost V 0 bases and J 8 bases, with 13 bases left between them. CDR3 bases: TGTGCCAGCAGCTTAGCCCCCTTGGGGGCCGGCTACACCTTC. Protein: CASSLAPLGAGYTF.

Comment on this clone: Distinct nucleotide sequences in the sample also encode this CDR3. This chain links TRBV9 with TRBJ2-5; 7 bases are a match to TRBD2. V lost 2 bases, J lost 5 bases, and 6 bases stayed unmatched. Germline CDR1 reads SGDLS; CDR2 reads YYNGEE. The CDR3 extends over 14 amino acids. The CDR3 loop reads CASSVEGGRETQYF. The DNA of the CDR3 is TGTGCCAGCAGCGTGGAGGGAGGGAGGGAGACCCAGTACTTC.

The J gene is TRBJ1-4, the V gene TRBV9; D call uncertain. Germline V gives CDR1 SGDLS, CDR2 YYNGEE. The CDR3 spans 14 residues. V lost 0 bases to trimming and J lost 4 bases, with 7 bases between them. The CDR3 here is CASSVAADNEKLFF. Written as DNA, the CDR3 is TGTGCCAGCAGCGTAGCGGCGGATAATGAAAAACTGTTTTTT.

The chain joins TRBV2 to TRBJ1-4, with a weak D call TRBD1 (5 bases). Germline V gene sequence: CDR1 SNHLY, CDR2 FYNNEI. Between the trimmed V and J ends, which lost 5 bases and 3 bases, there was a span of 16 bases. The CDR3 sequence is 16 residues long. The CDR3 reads CASSFNRGAANEKLFF. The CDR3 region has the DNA TGTGCCAGCAGTTTCAATCGGGGCGCAGCTAATGAAAAACTGTTTTTT. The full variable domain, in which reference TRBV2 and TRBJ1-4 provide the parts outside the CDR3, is EPEVTQTPSHQVTQMGQEVILRCVPISNHLYFYWYRQILGQKVEFLVSFYNNEISEKSEIFDDQFSVERPDGSNFTLKIRSTKLEDSAMYFCASSFNRGAANEKLFFGSGTQLSVL.

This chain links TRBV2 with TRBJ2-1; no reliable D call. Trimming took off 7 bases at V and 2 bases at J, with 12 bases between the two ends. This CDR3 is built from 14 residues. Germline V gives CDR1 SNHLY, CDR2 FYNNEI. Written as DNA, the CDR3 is TGTGCCAGCATTGTCGGCCTTGCCTACAATGAGCAGTTCTTC. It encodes CASIVGLAYNEQFF.

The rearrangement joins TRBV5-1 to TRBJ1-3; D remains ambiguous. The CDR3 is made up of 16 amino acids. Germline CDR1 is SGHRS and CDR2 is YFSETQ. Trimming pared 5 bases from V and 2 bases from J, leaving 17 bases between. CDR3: CASSSETRRPGNTIYF. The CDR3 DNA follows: TGCGCCAGCAGTTCCGAGACCCGCCGTCCTGGAAACACCATATATTTT.

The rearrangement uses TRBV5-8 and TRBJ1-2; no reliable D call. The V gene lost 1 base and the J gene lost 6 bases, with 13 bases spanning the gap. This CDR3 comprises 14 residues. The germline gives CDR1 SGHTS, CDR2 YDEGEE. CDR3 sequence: CASSLYGRKDGYTF. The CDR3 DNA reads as TGTGCCAGCAGCTTGTACGGGCGTAAGGATGGCTACACCTTC.

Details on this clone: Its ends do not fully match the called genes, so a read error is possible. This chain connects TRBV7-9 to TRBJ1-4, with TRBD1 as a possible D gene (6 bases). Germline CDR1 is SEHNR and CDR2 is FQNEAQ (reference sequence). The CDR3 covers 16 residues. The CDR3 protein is CASSLSSGQGGGKLLF. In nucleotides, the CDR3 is TGTGCCAGCAGCTTAAGTTCGGGTCAAGGGGGTGGAAAACTGCTTTTT.

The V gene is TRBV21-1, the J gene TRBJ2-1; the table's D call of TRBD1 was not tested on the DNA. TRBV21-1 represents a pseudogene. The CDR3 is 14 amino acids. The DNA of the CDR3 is TGTGCCACCCTCACAGGGGATTACCACAATGAGCAGTTCTTC. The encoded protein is CATLTGDYHNEQFF.

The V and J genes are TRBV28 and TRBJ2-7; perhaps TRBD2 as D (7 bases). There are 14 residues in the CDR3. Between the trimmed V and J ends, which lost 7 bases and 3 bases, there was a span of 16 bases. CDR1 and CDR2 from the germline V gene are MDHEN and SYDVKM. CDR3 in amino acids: CASTIQRGHYEQYF. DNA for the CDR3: TGTGCCAGCACCATACAGCGGGGACACTACGAGCAGTACTTC.